The entry below describes one TCR beta chain. This clone was seen only a few times. The antigen it recognizes is unknown. No much larger clone is present one base from it, and per-base qualities are unavailable. The data are from a study of shared clonotypes between healthy human individuals (TCRdb year 2020). General notes on the study: Two women and a few men aged 18 to 49 years were included in the cohort. For each donor, CD4 naive and CD4 memory were each given three plates, CD8 naive was given two plates, and CD8 memory was given one plate. Blood TCR repertoires of a handful of healthy adults were deeply sequenced to estimate repertoire size and the extent of clonotype sharing between individuals. To increase sequencing depth and limit assay-specific biases, different laboratories used diverse techniques to prepare libraries and sequence TCR repertoires. Each donor's leukapheresis produced roughly between roughly 0.94 and 9.5 billion PBMCs.

Using the deep immunoSEQ assay, multiplex PCR amplified TCR CDR3 regions from genomic DNA. For each cell subset, the extracted genomic DNA was distributed evenly across all wells of several immunoSEQ 96-well plates, and each plate served as one replicate. For sorted subsets, approximately 210 ng genomic DNA, equal to 25,000 to 35,000 T cell genomes, was loaded into each replicate PCR. The purified libraries were quantified using a Qubit 3.0 fluorometer, sized with a Bioanalyzer 2100, and then quantified again using the KAPA Library Quantification kit. A separate single-read 150-cycle Illumina NextSeq 550 flow cell was used to sequence each immunoSEQ 96-well plate. On the authors' methods: Because only junctional sequences without quality scores were contained in the immunoSEQ output, filtering matching that applied to full-length reads could not be performed. Sequences were annotated with PyIR, a Python wrapper for IgBLAST v1.9, and V/J genes and CDR3 were assigned using IMGT germline references. Reads were removed for weak V/J assignments (E-value above 1e-6), missing CDR3, stop codons, out-of-frame junctions, or ambiguous translated residues. A V3J clonotype was defined by an identical inferred V gene, J gene, and CDR3 amino acid sequence. Percentage overlap between repertoires was computed as shared unique clonotypes divided by the size of the smaller repertoire. Repertoire richness was assessed with RTK rarefaction, the Chao1 estimator, and Recon v2.1 estimates of unobserved clonotypes. Generation probabilities were computed with OLGA for all TCRbeta clonotypes obtained by the gDNA method from four donors. TCRdb holds this immuneACCESS table with in-frame rearrangements only. Some clones are missing; in checked studies, unresolved V genes explain under half, and the rest has no known cause. V and J calls and clone size are as listed in that table; D and trimming were resolved from the DNA. This sample is represented by over a million clones; approximately 98.5% of them were singletons. The leading ten clones occupy 0.36% of the sample.

Overall study outcomes, separate from this receptor: The genetic and exposure-history diversity represented was limited by the small number of donors. Sharing across a few donors was observed for roughly 5.4% of naive CD4, 3% to 4% of naive CD8, around 2.5% of memory CD4, and over 0.3% of memory CD8 clonotypes. Incomplete sequencing was indicated by rarefaction of sorted-subset datasets, despite the large sequencing depth. Compared with non-shared clonotypes, clonotypes shared by all four sorted-subset donors had higher generation probabilities. Larger estimated clonotype richness was generally found for naive subsets than for memory subsets. Pairwise subsampling led to the expectation that sequencing depth would affect the degree of clonotype sharing among donors. Sampling was restricted to blood, and TCR repertoires in tissues likely differ from the TCR repertoires found in blood.

The germline V gene sets CDR1 to MGHRA and CDR2 to YSYEKL. The germline ends are 6 bases apart after V is trimmed by 0 bases and J by 0 bases. Taken from cysteine to phenylalanine, the CDR3 has 14 residues. Only the CDR3 portion is preserved as DNA: 42 bases, with reading frame beginning at the first base. The donors were healthy, HIV-negative adults who had no recently reported acute infections or vaccinations. Only Caucasian adults living in Nashville, Tennessee, USA were represented among the donors. Magnetic negative selection was used to enrich CD4+ T cells, after which naive cells were positively selected on CD45RA and the negative fraction became the memory subset. After blood collection by leukapheresis, PBMCs were isolated using Ficoll-Histopaque density gradient centrifugation and then cryopreserved in the vapor phase of liquid nitrogen. Purity and quantity of every magnetically sorted T cell population were checked by analytical flow cytometry. Each sorted fraction had its genomic DNA isolated and then quantified by UV absorbance on a Nanodrop 2000c.

Sequenced sample: naive CD4+ T cells sorted from blood. The sample's cell subset or site label is to be understood as: CD45RA+ positively selected. The chain employs TRBV4-1 and TRBJ2-7, with the D gene uncertain. The sequence was obtained from a young man in good health. The CDR3 loop reads CASSQDYASYEQYF. The DNA reads TGCGCCAGCAGCCAAGATTACGCCTCCTACGAGCAGTACTTC.